The present TCR beta chain was sequenced within a study of T cell responses to AZD1222 COVID-19 vaccine. Turning to the study itself: Recipients boosted at about 4 weeks or about 12 weeks are pooled. Regarding the study as a whole: At 160-218 and 743-854, vaccine-associated CD4 TCRs were dominant, and they spanned spike. After the peak T cell response, and only then, were repertoires sampled.

A remark on this clone: What it binds is unknown.

The protocol was immunoSEQ multiplex PCR, while the TCRdb copy is restricted to in-frame clones and leaves out a portion. Here the sample spans roughly 130,000 clones, around 93% being singletons. Specimen: peripheral blood, collected on day 0 of AZD1222 vaccination. The TCR was taken from an adult in good health.

For the CDR3, the DNA is TGTGCCAGCAGCGTGTGGGACTACAATGAGCAGTTCTTC. Residues: CASSVWDYNEQFF. The rearrangement links TRBV5-5 to TRBJ2-1; D is uncertain. V was cut by 4 bases and J by 3 bases, with 8 bases left in between. Looked up from germline, CDR1 is SGHKS and CDR2 is YYEKEE (reference sequence). This CDR3 has 13 residues.